This T cell receptor beta chain was sequenced during a study of cytomegalovirus exposure and HLA in healthy donors. The assay was immunoSEQ multiplex PCR, and TCRdb's table has in-frame clones only and misses some. Here the sample spans about 95,000 clones, 85% being singletons. The specimen sequenced was PBMCs. The clonotype comes from a man between 18 and 35 years old in good health and CMV-seropositive.

CDR3 in DNA: TGTGCCAGTAGTTACGGCGGAGGTAAAAGCAATCAGCCCCAGCATTTT. Protein product: CASSYGGGKSNQPQHF. The chain links TRBV19 to TRBJ1-5; D is ambiguous. Trimming cost V 5 bases and J 1 base, with 15 bases left between them. This CDR3 contains 16 residues. CDR1 is LNHDA and CDR2 is SQIVND in the germline V gene (reference sequence).